The 12 T cell receptor beta chains below were found in one sample sequenced in a study of T cells in Graves' hyperthyroidism and ophthalmopathy (dated by TCRdb to between 2018 and 2021). Libraries were built with multiplex PCR. Sequencer: Illumina HiSeq 2000. The TCR beta CDR3 regions were amplified from the RNA transcripts. The first round of RT-PCR for the TCR CDR3 was performed with the HTBI primer set and the Qiagen OneStep RT-PCR kit. The raw public data were reprocessed by TCRdb itself: fastp quality trimming at Q25, MiXCR clonotype calling, in-frame beta chains only. For every CDR3 protein sequence, its rows merge into one entry that carries the most common genes and DNA. In this sample the table shows around 690,000 distinct CDR3 sequences, 17% of which occur a single time. The ten largest clones capture 15% to 18% of the sample. Sequenced input: blood. These receptors all stem from a man aged 50 or older with Graves' hyperthyroidism.

This clonotype showed up many times. The rearrangement joins TRBV6-1 to TRBJ1-5; tentative D call: TRBD1 (5 bases). This CDR3 spans 14 amino acids. V lost 3 bases to trimming and J lost 1 base, with 7 bases between them. Germline CDR1 MNHNS, CDR2 SASEGT. The CDR3 is CASSDRDSNQPQHF. The CDR3 bases are TGTGCCAGCAGTGATAGGGACAGCAATCAGCCCCAGCATTTT.

A note on this clonotype: This may be a read error: a much more frequent sequence differs by one nucleotide. The chain joins TRBV6-1 to TRBJ1-6; D is ambiguous. The CDR3 runs to 12 residues. Deletions cut 3 bases from V and 9 bases from J, with 6 bases between. Germline V CDR1 and CDR2: MNHNS, SASEGT. The CDR3 DNA reads as TGTGCCAGCAGTGAGGTAGGTTCACCCCTCCACTTT. Amino acid sequence: CASSEVGSPLHF.

This clonotype was counted many times. The V call is TRBV6-1, the J call TRBJ1-5; TRBD1 aligns across 7 bases. Germline V gene sequence: CDR1 MNHNS, CDR2 SASEGT. The CDR3 consists of 15 residues. J was trimmed by 5 bases and V by 6 bases; bases with no gene match: 10. The CDR3 DNA follows: TGTGCCAGCAGCAGACGACAGGGACGAGATCAGCCCCAGCATTTT. It codes for CASSRRQGRDQPQHF.

This rearrangement joins TRBV12-3 or TRBV12-4 to TRBJ2-5, with TRBD2 matching 8 bases. Unmatched junction bases numbered 12, after V lost 10 bases and J lost 5 bases. The CDR3 length is 14 residues. CDR3 in DNA: TGTGCCACTCGGGGGGGGGGAGGGGAGGAGACCCAGTACTTC. Its protein is CATRGGGGEETQYF.

There are many counts of this clonotype. The chain couples TRBV7-2 to TRBJ1-2; no clear D. V was cut by 5 bases and J by 1 base, with 8 bases left in between. The germline CDR1 and CDR2 sequences are SGHTA and FQGNSA. This CDR3 has 13 amino acids. CDR3 residues: CASSSWSNYGYTF. The CDR3 nucleotides are TGTGCCAGCAGCAGCTGGAGTAACTATGGCTACACCTTC.

This clonotype appeared many times. CDR3 in amino acids: CASSLGASGKQETQYF. The CDR3 DNA reads TGTGCCAGCAGCTTAGGGGCTAGCGGGAAACAAGAGACCCAGTACTTC. The chain recombines TRBV11-2 with TRBJ2-5, with TRBD2 matching over 9 bases. Looked up from germline, CDR1 is SGHAT and CDR2 is FQNNGV. The CDR3 has 16 residues. Trimming removed 1 base from V and 2 bases from J; junction bases left unmatched: 5.

The genes are TRBV28 and TRBJ2-1; TRBD2 matches at 9 bases. CDR1 is MDHEN and CDR2 is SYDVKM in the germline V gene. The CDR3 extends over 20 amino acids. V trimming: 4 bases; J trimming: 8 bases; junction bases outside the gene matches: 24. The CDR3 DNA reads TGTGCCAGCAGTTCGTCTAGCGGGATGTTAAAAATCACCCTGACGGATGAGCAGTTCTTC. Its protein product is CASSSSSGMLKITLTDEQFF. Complete variable domain (other parts from reference TRBV28 and TRBJ2-1): DVKVTQSSRYLVKRTGEKVFLECVQDMDHENMFWYRQDPGLGLRLIYFSYDVKMKEKGDIPEGYSVSREKKERFSLILESASTNQTSMYLCASSSSSGMLKITLTDEQFFGPGTRLTVL.

This clonotype was found a few times. The gene calls are TRBV24-1 and TRBJ2-2; TRBD1 aligns across 8 bases. CDR1 and CDR2 (germline): KGHDR, SFDVKD. Unmatched junction bases numbered 5, after V lost 3 bases and J lost 6 bases. This CDR3 comprises 15 residues. CDR3 residues: CATSDRDRRAGELFF. CDR3 in DNA: TGTGCCACCAGTGATCGGGACAGGAGGGCCGGGGAGCTGTTTTTT.

Notes on this clonotype: With a much larger clone just one base away, this may be a read error. The chain carries TRBV9 and TRBJ2-3; 7 bases match TRBD2. This CDR3 is built from 14 residues. From germline, CDR1 is SGDLS and CDR2 YYNGEE. CDR3 bases: TGTGTCAGCAGCGTTAGCGGGAGCACAGATACGCAGTATTTT. Protein sequence: CVSSVSGSTDTQYF.

This clonotype was seen many times. The chain joins TRBV6-5 to TRBJ2-7; tentatively, D is TRBD1 (5 bases). The CDR3 contains 15 residues. V was pared by 0 bases and J by 3 bases, with 12 bases between. CDR1 and CDR2 from the germline V gene are MNHEY and SVGAGI. This chain's CDR3 is CASSYSRDSGYEQYF. The CDR3 coding sequence is TGTGCCAGCAGTTACTCCAGGGATTCTGGCTACGAGCAGTACTTC.

The rearrangement links TRBV6-2 or TRBV6-3 to TRBJ2-3; 8 bases agree with TRBD1. CDR1 is MNHEY and CDR2 is SVGEGT in the germline V gene. The CDR3 contains 13 residues. V trimming: 7 bases; J trimming: 3 bases; junction bases outside the gene matches: 3. CDR3 nucleotides: TGTGCCAGCACCGGGACAGGAACAGATACGCAGTATTTT. Translating gives CASTGTGTDTQYF.

V and J are TRBV19 and TRBJ2-7; possible D gene TRBD1, 5 bases. V lost 3 bases to trimming and J lost 2 bases, with 8 bases between them. Germline-derived CDR1 and CDR2 are LNHDA and SQIVND (reference sequence). CDR3 length: 13 residues. The CDR3 here is CASSISTAYEQYF. The CDR3 coding sequence is TGTGCCAGTAGTATTTCGACAGCCTACGAGCAGTACTTC.